The clone carrying this T cell receptor beta chain was counted between two and nine times. Its specificity is not known. This specimen comes from a study of T cells in Graves' hyperthyroidism and ophthalmopathy. Study-level findings and limits: Most thyroid clonotypes that were expanded above 0.001 also turned up in blood.

The germline V and J ends were trimmed by 8 bases and 5 bases, with 13 bases remaining between them. Germline V gives CDR1 LGHNT, CDR2 FRNRAP. The length of the CDR3 is 13 residues. Stable disease denoted Graves' hyperthyroidism without ophthalmopathy progression within 18 months. Lactation, pregnancy, other autoimmune disease or uncontrolled infection excluded patients. Fresh peripheral blood, 10 ml, yielded the PBMCs. TCR beta CDR3 regions were amplified from RNA. TCR CDR3 underwent first-round RT-PCR with the HTBI primer set. TCRdb re-called the multiplex PCR reads with MiXCR, one entry per CDR3 protein. Here the sample spans a few hundred thousand distinct CDR3 sequences, under 15% being singletons.

The sequence was obtained from a woman aged 25 to 39 with Graves' hyperthyroidism. The chain recombines TRBV12-5 with TRBJ2-1; TRBD1 might be the D (7 bases). Sequenced: blood. CDR3 sequence: CASSGGQDNEQFF. CDR3 nucleotide sequence: TGTGCTAGTTCAGGGGGGCAAGACAATGAGCAGTTCTTC.